This T cell receptor beta chain was retrieved from a study of metastatic and nonmetastatic thyroid tumors. Study-level information: Blood and tumor or nodule tissue repertoires from malignant and benign thyroid patients were compared.

Whole-study results and caveats: Reports indicated that malignant thyroid tumors showed significantly higher TCR beta diversity than benign nodules did, in blood and tumor.

Ahead of thyroid surgery, no patient had received treatment of any kind. Germline-derived CDR1 and CDR2 are MGHRA and YSYEKL. The CDR3 loop spans 15 amino acids. Trimming shortened V by 3 bases and J by 5 bases, and 13 bases separated the two germline ends. Within the sample, this clone is medium-sized. Antigen: not known. Original processing notes: Clinicopathological groups differed in CDR3, with these differences serving to build a distant-metastasis classifier for papillary thyroid cancer. TCRdb re-clonotyped the PCR reads through MiXCR. The V and J calls come from TCRdb's annotation, not from the publication. Counted here are around 36,000 clones, 29% occurring once; the ten biggest clones make up about 7.2%.

The sample taken for sequencing was blood. V is TRBV4-1 and J is TRBJ1-4; D is possibly TRBD1 (5 bases). The receptor was isolated from a female donor with papillary thyroid cancer or a benign thyroid nodule (not recorded which). Some clones in this sample may be carry-over from other donors' samples. This CDR3 reads CASSQWGAENEKLFF. CDR3 coding DNA: TGCGCCAGCAGCCAGTGGGGCGCGGAAAATGAAAAACTGTTTTTT.